The 31 T cell receptor beta chains given below trace back to one sample, sequenced in a study of T cells in Graves' hyperthyroidism and ophthalmopathy. TCR beta CDR3 region amplification was performed from RNA transcripts. During a first-round RT-PCR of the TCR CDR3, the HTBI primer set was used. One entry per CDR3 protein results from TCRdb running MiXCR on the multiplex PCR reads. The table shows a few hundred thousand distinct CDR3 sequences, with about 15% occurring only once. The sample taken for sequencing was blood. The receptors were gathered from a woman under 40 with Graves' hyperthyroidism.

This clonotype has ten or more counts. V is TRBV20-1 and J is TRBJ2-1; 7 nucleotides match TRBD1. Unmatched junction bases numbered 16, after V lost 8 bases and J lost 0 bases. The CDR3 is 17 residues long. Germline V lookup: CDR1 DFQATT, CDR2 SNEGSKA (reference sequence). The CDR3 DNA reads TGCAGTATTCCGGGACAGAGCCCAATCAGCTCCTACAATGAGCAGTTCTTC. Its protein product is CSIPGQSPISSYNEQFF.

Concerning this clonotype: Just one base apart from a much larger clone, this may be a read error. The genes are TRBV15 and TRBJ2-1; 8 positions agree with TRBD2. The V gene's germline CDR1 is LNHNV and CDR2 YYDKDF (reference sequence). CDR3 length: 14 amino acids. The CDR3 loop reads CATSSGTSTSERFF. As DNA, the CDR3 is TGTGCCACCAGCAGCGGGACTAGTACGTCTGAGCGGTTCTTC. The full variable domain, with the rest looked up from reference TRBV15 and TRBJ2-1, is DAMVIQNPRYQVTQFGKPVTLSCSQTLNHNVMYWYQQKSSQAPKLLFHYYDKDFNNEADTPDNFQSRRPNTSFCFLDIRSPGLGDTAMYLCATSSGTSTSERFFGPGTRLTVL.

The V call is TRBV7-8, the J call TRBJ1-2; D call uncertain. Between the trimmed V and J ends, which lost 0 bases and 2 bases, there was a span of 10 bases. The CDR3 length is 15 residues. CDR1 is SGHVS, CDR2 FQNEAQ, per germline. The CDR3 protein is CASSLARQTNYGYTF. CDR3 nucleotides: TGTGCCAGCAGCTTAGCACGGCAGACGAACTATGGCTACACCTTC.

The sample holds many counts of this clonotype. The chain employs TRBV27 and TRBJ1-2; tentatively, D is TRBD1 (5 bases). The CDR3 spans 13 residues. Trimming left V 2 bases short and J 4 bases short, with 8 bases between. Germline CDR1 is MNHEY and CDR2 is SMNVEV (reference sequence). This CDR3 reads CASSLTGGYGYTF. The CDR3 DNA follows: TGTGCCAGCAGTTTAACAGGTGGCTATGGCTACACCTTC.

This clonotype was detected ten times or more. V and J are TRBV12-3 or TRBV12-4 and TRBJ2-7; D might be TRBD2 (5 bases). This CDR3 has 13 residues. Trimming removed 3 bases from V and 2 bases from J, with 8 bases in between. In DNA, the CDR3 is TGTGCCAGCAGTTTTGGGAGTCCCTACGAGCAGTACTTC. Protein: CASSFGSPYEQYF.

Many counts were recorded for this clonotype. The chain links TRBV27 to TRBJ1-5; 7 nucleotides align to TRBD1. The CDR3 loop spans 15 amino acids. V lost 3 bases to trimming and J lost 0 bases; unmatched junction nucleotides: 2. CDR1 and CDR2 from the germline V gene are MNHEY and SMNVEV (reference sequence). In DNA, the CDR3 is TGTGCCAGCAGTTTCGACAGGGATAGCAATCAGCCCCAGCATTTT. It yields the protein CASSFDRDSNQPQHF.

This clonotype has ten or more counts. The CDR3 sequence: CASSWGTGTSSYEQYF. CDR3 coding DNA: TGCGCCAGCAGCTGGGGAACCGGGACTAGCTCCTACGAGCAGTACTTC. This chain uses TRBV5-1 with TRBJ2-7; 8 bases are shared with TRBD2. Trimming removed 3 bases from V and 0 bases from J; junction bases left unmatched: 8. The CDR3 contains 16 residues. Germline lookup yields CDR1 SGHRS and CDR2 YFSETQ.

V usage is TRBV7-7 and J usage is TRBJ2-7; TRBD2 matches at 9 bases. The V gene's germline CDR1 is SSHAT and CDR2 FNYEAQ (reference sequence). Unmatched junction bases numbered 7, after V lost 2 bases and J lost 5 bases. CDR3 length equals 15 residues. The CDR3 region has the DNA TGTGCCAGCAGCTTAACGCGGGAGGGCCATCACGAGCAGTACTTC. The encoded protein is CASSLTREGHHEQYF.

In its sample, this clonotype was seen many times. This rearrangement joins TRBV7-9 to TRBJ2-1; 10 positions agree with TRBD2. V shed 4 bases and J 11 bases; nucleotides not matched to a gene: 11. CDR3 length: 15 amino acids. Germline values: CDR1 SEHNR, CDR2 FQNEAQ (reference sequence). The CDR3 bases are TGTGCCAGCAGCTCCGACTCGGGACTAGCGTCAAAGCAGTTCTTC. Translated: CASSSDSGLASKQFF. The variable domain in full, completed from reference TRBV7-9 and TRBJ2-1, reads DTGVSQNPRHKITKRGQNVTFRCDPISEHNRLYWYRQTLGQGPEFLTYFQNEAQLEKSRLLSDRFSAERPKGSFSTLEIQRTEQGDSAMYLCASSSDSGLASKQFFGPGTRLTVL.

The chain uses TRBV19 and TRBJ2-2; 8 bases align to TRBD1. J gave up 6 bases and V 0 bases, and 6 bases lay outside the gene matches. Germline V CDR1 and CDR2: LNHDA, SQIVND (reference sequence). The CDR3 is made up of 16 amino acids. The DNA for the CDR3 is TGTGCCAGTAGTATAGAAAGGGGGACAGGCCCCGGGGAGCTGTTTTTT. Amino acids: CASSIERGTGPGELFF.

This clonotype was seen many times. This chain links TRBV14 with TRBJ2-7; TRBD2 aligns across 9 bases. After removal of 4 bases from V and 4 bases from J, the junction contained 5 bases not matched to a gene. The CDR3 is 14 residues long. CDR1 is SGHDN and CDR2 is FVKESK in the germline V gene. The CDR3 loop reads CASSRSGSNYEQYF. The CDR3 coding sequence is TGTGCCAGCAGCCGTAGCGGGAGTAATTACGAGCAGTACTTC. Full variable domain (rest looked up from reference TRBV14 and TRBJ2-7): EAGVTQFPSHSVIEKGQTVTLRCDPISGHDNLYWYRRVMGKEIKFLLHFVKESKQDESGMPNNRFLAERTGGTYSTLKVQPAELEDSGVYFCASSRSGSNYEQYFGPGTRLTVT.

The chain employs TRBV13 and TRBJ2-5; the match to TRBD2 covers 15 bases. CDR1 is PRHDT, CDR2 FYEKMQ, per germline (reference sequence). Germline trimming cut 5 bases from V and 1 base from J; bases unmatched to any gene: 8. This CDR3 spans 18 amino acids. Written as DNA, the CDR3 is TGTGCCAGCAGCATCGGGACTAGCGGGAGGTGGTTCCAAGAGACCCAGTACTTC. Protein: CASSIGTSGRWFQETQYF. The full variable domain, its missing parts supplied by reference TRBV13 and TRBJ2-5, is AAGVIQSPRHLIKEKRETATLKCYPIPRHDTVYWYQQGPGQDPQFLISFYEKMQSDKGSIPDRFSAQQFSDYHSELNMSSLELGDSALYFCASSIGTSGRWFQETQYFGPGTRLLVL.

This clonotype has a count of ten or more. The chain recombines TRBV27 with TRBJ2-1; 11 bases are a match to TRBD2. V gave up 1 base and J gave up 4 bases; unmatched junction bases: 3. The germline V gene has CDR1 MNHEY and CDR2 SMNVEV (reference sequence). This CDR3 region has 16 residues. The CDR3 region has the DNA TGTGCCAGCAGTTTATTACTAGCGGGAGTATACAATGAGCAGTTCTTC. It yields the protein CASSLLLAGVYNEQFF.

This chain uses TRBV20-1 with TRBJ2-1; D is perhaps TRBD2 (5 bases). The CDR3 length is 15 residues. Trimming pared 6 bases from V and 0 bases from J, leaving 15 bases between. Germline V gene data show CDR1 as DFQATT and CDR2 as SNEGSKA (reference sequence). CDR3 protein: CSANRLGSSYNEQFF. DNA for the CDR3: TGCAGTGCCAACCGACTGGGGAGCTCCTACAATGAGCAGTTCTTC.

This clonotype has more than one count but fewer than ten. The CDR3 DNA reads as TGTGCCAGCAGTTTAGCTCGCGGAGATCAGCATTTT. Residues: CASSLARGDQHF. This chain joins TRBV28 and TRBJ1-5; D gene ambiguous. CDR1 MDHEN and CDR2 SYDVKM come from the germline V gene. The CDR3 covers 12 residues. The V and J ends lost 2 bases and 13 bases respectively, with 12 bases between them.

This clonotype was detected ten times or more. V gene TRBV5-1 combines with J gene TRBJ2-7; 11 bases fit TRBD2. V was pared by 4 bases and J by 2 bases, with 5 bases of the junction left unmatched. CDR1 and CDR2 (germline): SGHRS, YFSETQ. This CDR3 region has 15 residues. DNA of the CDR3: TGCGCCAGCAGCCTAACTAGCGGGAGTACCTACGAGCAGTACTTC. It yields the protein CASSLTSGSTYEQYF.

This clonotype was seen a few times. The chain has TRBV12-3 or TRBV12-4 and TRBJ2-5; 11 nucleotides match TRBD2. The V and J ends lost 7 bases and 1 base, in that order; junction bases with no gene match: 11. This CDR3 has 17 amino acids. The CDR3 sequence: CASTKRLAGLLQETQYF. In DNA form, the CDR3 reads TGTGCCAGCACCAAAAGACTAGCGGGACTCCTCCAAGAGACCCAGTACTTC.

This clonotype was recorded at least ten times. This sequence joins TRBV5-1 and TRBJ1-2, with 9 positions matching TRBD1. The germline V gene encodes CDR1 SGHRS and CDR2 YFSETQ. With V trimmed by 2 bases and J by 7 bases, 3 bases remained unmatched. The CDR3 covers 13 residues. The CDR3 here is CASSLQGAAGYTF. DNA of the CDR3: TGCGCCAGCAGCTTACAGGGGGCGGCTGGCTACACCTTC.

There are many counts of this clonotype. The chain has TRBV7-2 and TRBJ2-3, with TRBD2 matching 10 bases. This CDR3 contains 17 residues. With 5 bases clipped from V and 3 bases from J, the junction kept 11 bases outside the gene matches. CDR1 and CDR2 from the germline V gene are SGHTA and FQGNSA. CDR3 amino acids: CASSVRTSGGETDTQYF. The CDR3 DNA reads as TGTGCCAGCAGCGTAAGGACTAGCGGAGGGGAGACAGATACGCAGTATTTT.

A word on this clonotype: A single base separates this from a much larger clone, so it may be a read error. V is TRBV29-1 and J is TRBJ2-1; D not resolved. Germline V gene lookup returns CDR1 SQVTM and CDR2 ANQGSEA. There are 15 residues in the CDR3. The CDR3 sequence: CSVLKVPAAYNGQFF. CDR3 DNA sequence: TGCAGCGTTCTGAAGGTCCCGGCAGCCTACAATGGGCAGTTCTTC.

Concerning this clonotype itself: Likely a read error: the CDR3 ends without its conserved phenylalanine or tryptophan. The V call is TRBV27, the J call TRBJ2-7; D remains ambiguous. CDR1 is MNHEY and CDR2 is SMNVEV in the germline V gene (reference sequence). This CDR3 is built from 14 residues. Trimming left V 6 bases short and J 5 bases short, with 17 bases between. CDR3 DNA sequence: TGTGCCAGCAGCCCTACTTTCGACGGAGACGAGCAGTACCTC. Its protein product is CASSPTFDGDEQYL.

This clonotype showed up many times. This sequence joins TRBV3-1 and TRBJ2-7; TRBD2 is a possible D gene (5 bases). The CDR3 is 12 amino acids. Germline V gives CDR1 LGHDT, CDR2 YNNKEL (reference sequence). V was trimmed by 4 bases and J by 7 bases, leaving 11 bases between them. The CDR3 reads CASSPIPGEQYF. As DNA, the CDR3 is TGTGCCAGCAGCCCTATCCCGGGAGAGCAGTACTTC.

This clonotype was found a few times. A clone one base away is much larger, so this may be a read error. V gene TRBV29-1 combines with J gene TRBJ2-3, with TRBD1 as a possible D gene (7 bases). Germline V gene sequence: CDR1 SQVTM, CDR2 ANQGSEA. The V end was cut by 6 bases, the J end by 2 bases, with 18 bases between. The CDR3 consists of 15 residues. The CDR3 is CSVAGGFSDTDTQYF. The CDR3 DNA follows: TGCAGCGTCGCAGGGGGGTTTTCAGACACAGATACGCAGTATTTT.

The rearrangement links TRBV19 to TRBJ2-3, with 11 bases matching TRBD1. Trimming removed 8 bases from V and 2 bases from J; junction bases left unmatched: 6. This CDR3 has 15 amino acids. CDR1 and CDR2 from the germline V gene are LNHDA and SQIVND (reference sequence). The CDR3 loop is CASRGQGATTDTQYF. CDR3 nucleotide sequence: TGTGCCAGTCGCGGACAGGGGGCTACCACAGATACGCAGTATTTT.

The J gene is TRBJ2-4, the V gene TRBV6-1; the D is unclear. The CDR3 runs to 15 residues. V was pared by 6 bases and J by 0 bases, with 12 bases between. Germline V gives CDR1 MNHNS, CDR2 SASEGT. CDR3 in DNA: TGTGCCAGCAGCCGATATAGAGTAGCCAAAAACATTCAGTACTTC. Encoded protein: CASSRYRVAKNIQYF.

This clonotype was recorded many times. The V call is TRBV7-3, the J call TRBJ2-1; 8 positions agree with TRBD2. V was pared by 5 bases and J by 6 bases, with 9 bases of the junction left unmatched. The CDR3 is 15 residues long. The germline V gene has CDR1 SGHTA and CDR2 FQGTGA. As DNA, the CDR3 is TGTGCCAGCAGCCCGGGGGGGGGTGGTGGCAATGAGCAGTTCTTC. Translation gives CASSPGGGGGNEQFF. The complete variable domain, with remaining parts taken from reference TRBV7-3 and TRBJ2-1, reads GAGVSQTPSNKVTEKGKYVELRCDPISGHTALYWYRQSLGQGPEFLIYFQGTGAADDSGLPNDRFFAVRPEGSVSTLKIQRTERGDSAVYLCASSPGGGGGNEQFFGPGTRLTVL.

This clonotype was seen many times. V and J are TRBV29-1 and TRBJ1-1; 10 bases map to TRBD1. V lost 1 base and J lost 4; bases outside the gene matches: 6. This CDR3 has 15 residues. CDR1 and CDR2 from the germline V gene are SQVTM and ANQGSEA. The CDR3 protein is CSVEGGTGAFTEAFF. The CDR3 nucleotides are TGCAGCGTTGAAGGGGGGACAGGGGCGTTCACTGAAGCTTTCTTT.

This sequence joins TRBV6-4 and TRBJ1-2, with D tentatively TRBD1 (5 bases). Trimming cost V 0 bases and J 8 bases, with 10 bases left between them. The CDR3 is made up of 13 amino acids. The germline CDR1 and CDR2 sequences are MRHNA and SNTAGT. In DNA form, the CDR3 reads TGTGCCAGCAGTGACTCTAGGGGTTTGGGCTACACCTTC. It yields the protein CASSDSRGLGYTF.

This chain joins TRBV7-9 and TRBJ2-1, with TRBD1 as a possible D gene (6 bases). Trimming stripped 5 bases from V and 3 bases from J, with 14 bases between. The CDR3 spans 15 residues. CDR1 is SEHNR, CDR2 FQNEAQ, per germline (reference sequence). The CDR3 protein is CASSIRDNNYNEQFF. The CDR3 DNA reads as TGTGCCAGCAGCATCCGGGACAACAACTACAATGAGCAGTTCTTC.

CDR3 loop: CASSLDWQGYEQYF. The CDR3 bases are TGTGCCAGCAGCTTAGATTGGCAGGGATACGAGCAGTACTTC. The chain employs TRBV11-2 and TRBJ2-7; D may be TRBD1 (5 bases). Trimming removed 0 bases from V and 4 bases from J, with 10 bases in between. The CDR3 is 14 amino acids. Germline-derived CDR1 and CDR2 are SGHAT and FQNNGV. Full variable domain (rest looked up from reference TRBV11-2 and TRBJ2-7): EAGVAQSPRYKIIEKRQSVAFWCNPISGHATLYWYQQILGQGPKLLIQFQNNGVVDDSQLPKDRFSAERLKGVDSTLKIQPAKLEDSAVYLCASSLDWQGYEQYFGPGTRLTVT.

This clonotype was counted only a few times. The rearrangement uses TRBV4-2 and TRBJ1-1, with TRBD1 as a possible D gene (6 bases). Trimming took off 0 bases at V and 2 bases at J, with 19 bases between the two ends. The CDR3 is 18 residues long. Germline V gene data show CDR1 as LGHNA and CDR2 as YNFKEQ. The CDR3 here is CASSQELGGLRGNTEAFF. As DNA, the CDR3 is TGTGCCAGCAGCCAAGAATTGGGGGGGCTAAGGGGAAACACTGAAGCTTTCTTT.